This section outlines one T cell receptor (beta chain) sequence together with its context. Its antigen is still unknown. The CDR3 totals 11 residues. V lost 4 bases and J 4 bases, leaving 7 bases between the germline ends. The germline V gene encodes CDR1 DFQATT and CDR2 SNEGSKA (reference sequence). This entry is derived from a study of cytomegalovirus exposure and HLA in healthy donors. Study-wide points: Roughly uniform depth of sequencing across donors was assumed in presence/absence analyses. HLA allele associations emerged for around 16,000 TCR beta sequences in a later analysis, at 0.05 false discovery rate. Earlier findings revealed that most TCR beta V segments proved productive either about 90% or about 30% of the time. It was reportedly the case that the classifier diagnosed cytomegalovirus status with high specificity and sensitivity.

The PCR made use of 60 Vbeta and 13 Jbeta primers. The data were produced by immunoSEQ multiplex PCR, yet TCRdb's version contains in-frame clones alone and is incomplete. Here the sample spans around 140,000 clones, less than 85% being singletons. The sequencing input was PBMCs. The J gene is TRBJ2-5, the V gene TRBV20-1; possibly TRBD2 for D (5 bases). This receptor was obtained from a man in his forties in good health and CMV-seronegative. CDR3 in amino acids: CSAIRGETQYF. The CDR3 DNA is TGCAGTGCTATTCGGGGAGAGACCCAGTACTTC.